A single sample gave rise to the 28 T cell receptor beta chains below, sequenced in a study of T cell responses to AZD1222 COVID-19 vaccine. TCRdb's table, derived via immunoSEQ multiplex PCR, lists solely in-frame clones and lacks some. The sample shows approximately 30,000 clones, approximately 78% of them seen only once. Sequenced here: peripheral blood, sampled 28 days after the second AZD1222 dose. The receptor set was obtained from an adult who received the AZD1222 COVID-19 vaccine.

The rearrangement joins TRBV28 to TRBJ2-7; 7 bases fit TRBD1. Germline V gene data show CDR1 as MDHEN and CDR2 as SYDVKM. The CDR3 sequence is 14 residues long. Germline trimming cut 3 bases from V and 0 bases from J; bases unmatched to any gene: 2. The CDR3 DNA sequence: TGTGCCAGCAGTTTCGGACAGGCCTCCTACGAGCAGTACGTC. Translating it yields CASSFGQASYEQYV.

V is TRBV7-2 and J is TRBJ1-1, with TRBD1 matching over 9 bases. The germline V gene has CDR1 SGHTA and CDR2 FQGNSA. The length of the CDR3 is 15 residues. Trimming removed 5 bases from V and 4 bases from J; junction bases left unmatched: 8. The CDR3 DNA reads TGTGCCAGCAGCGAATGGGGACAGGGAAGCACTGAAGCTTTCTTT. This codes for CASSEWGQGSTEAFF.

This clone was picked up a small number of times. The rearrangement joins TRBV27 to TRBJ2-3, with D perhaps matching TRBD1 (6 bases). V shed 7 bases and J shed 2 bases, with 10 bases lying between them. The length of the CDR3 is 13 residues. The germline V gene has CDR1 MNHEY and CDR2 SMNVEV (reference sequence). The CDR3 here is CASTGASTDTQYF. CDR3 in DNA: TGTGCCAGCACAGGGGCTTCCACAGATACGCAGTATTTT.

J is TRBJ2-7 and V is TRBV27; TRBD1 might be the D (6 bases). Trimming shortened V by 10 bases and J by 6 bases, and 13 bases separated the two germline ends. The germline V gene has CDR1 MNHEY and CDR2 SMNVEV (reference sequence). This CDR3 is 11 amino acids long. DNA for the CDR3: TGTGCCACCGGACAGTTTGGCGAGCAGTACTTC. Translation gives CATGQFGEQYF.

V is TRBV28 and J is TRBJ1-2, with D tentatively TRBD1 (6 bases). The ends were cut back, 6 bases at V and 2 bases at J, with 10 bases in the middle. Germline CDR1 MDHEN, CDR2 SYDVKM. The CDR3 extends over 13 amino acids. CDR3 bases: TGTGCCAGCAGAGTCACAGGGAACTATGGCTACACCTTC. It translates to CASRVTGNYGYTF.

The J gene is TRBJ2-7, the V gene TRBV5-5, with TRBD1 matching 8 bases. The V and J ends lost 0 bases and 3 bases, in that order; junction bases with no gene match: 2. The CDR3 is 14 residues long. Germline CDR1 and CDR2: SGHKS and YYEKEE (reference sequence). CDR3: CASSLATGGYEQYV. The CDR3 nucleotides read TGTGCCAGCAGCTTGGCCACAGGGGGCTACGAGCAGTACGTC.

This clone was recorded once. The V call is TRBV6-5, the J call TRBJ2-5; D possibly corresponds to TRBD1 (6 bases). Trimming stripped 7 bases from V and 4 bases from J, with 13 bases between. Germline lookup yields CDR1 MNHEY and CDR2 SVGAGI. The CDR3 is 13 amino acids. The CDR3: CASTTDRRETQYF. The CDR3 region has the DNA TGTGCCAGCACTACGGACAGACGAGAGACCCAGTACTTC.

The V and J genes are TRBV6-1 and TRBJ2-1; a possible D gene is TRBD1 (6 bases). Trimming took 1 base from V and 1 from J, leaving 8 bases between them. The CDR3 spans 15 residues. CDR1 and CDR2 (germline): MNHNS, SASEGT. Here the CDR3 reads CASSEDRASYNEQFF. DNA for the CDR3: TGTGCCAGCAGTGAAGACAGGGCGTCCTACAATGAGCAGTTCTTC.

The chain is built from TRBV7-6 and TRBJ1-1; the D is unclear. This CDR3 is built from 11 residues. Trimming shortened V by 1 base and J by 12 bases, and 9 bases separated the two germline ends. CDR1 and CDR2 from the germline V gene are SGHVS and FNYEAQ. The CDR3 loop is CASSLETSPFF. The CDR3 bases are TGTGCCAGCAGCTTAGAAACCAGCCCTTTCTTT.

J is TRBJ1-2 and V is TRBV10-2; 7 bases match TRBD1. Germline CDR1 reads WSHSY; CDR2 reads SAAADI. The CDR3 runs to 13 residues. Trimming removed 6 bases from V and 5 bases from J; junction bases left unmatched: 6. The CDR3 reads CASRTGKGYGYTF. CDR3 nucleotides: TGCGCCAGCAGGACAGGGAAAGGGTATGGCTACACCTTC.

This clone was recorded once. This chain joins TRBV10-3 and TRBJ2-3; perhaps D is TRBD1 or TRBD2 (5 bases each). Germline values: CDR1 ENHRY, CDR2 SYGVKD. CDR3 length: 15 amino acids. Trimming removed 6 bases from V and 4 bases from J, with 17 bases in between. DNA of the CDR3: TGTGCCATCAGCCGGGACCAAGCGGAAGCAGATACGCAGTATTTT. Protein product: CAISRDQAEADTQYF.

The chain is built from TRBV29-1 and TRBJ2-1, with 7 positions matching TRBD2. Germline V gives CDR1 SQVTM, CDR2 ANQGSEA. CDR3 length: 16 residues. V lost 0 bases, J lost 0 bases, and 5 bases stayed unmatched. The CDR3 spells CSVEDPLADSYNEQFF. CDR3 nucleotide sequence: TGCAGCGTTGAAGATCCCCTAGCGGACTCCTACAATGAGCAGTTCTTC.

The chain couples TRBV7-6 to TRBJ2-7; 11 bases map to TRBD2. V was clipped by 1 base and J by 2 bases; unmatched bases: 4. The CDR3 has 16 residues. Germline V gives CDR1 SGHVS, CDR2 FNYEAQ. The CDR3 reads CASSLGGTSGTYEQYV. The DNA of the CDR3 is TGTGCCAGCAGCTTAGGAGGGACTAGCGGAACCTACGAGCAGTACGTC.

V gene TRBV6-5 combines with J gene TRBJ2-1, with 8 nucleotides matching TRBD2. CDR1 and CDR2 (germline): MNHEY, SVGAGI. V lost 6 bases, J lost 7 bases, and 8 bases stayed unmatched. This CDR3 comprises 14 residues. The CDR3 is CASRLRGGTNEQFF. CDR3 DNA: TGTGCCAGCAGGCTCCGGGGGGGCACGAATGAGCAGTTCTTC.

J is TRBJ1-1 and V is TRBV28; TRBD1 might be the D (5 bases). Germline CDR1 is MDHEN and CDR2 is SYDVKM. CDR3 length equals 14 residues. With 1 base removed from V and 9 bases from J, the gap between germline ends came to 15 bases. The CDR3 region is CASSLLWQGEQAFF. For the CDR3, the DNA is TGTGCCAGCAGTTTATTATGGCAGGGTGAACAAGCTTTCTTT.

The chain recombines TRBV19 with TRBJ1-1; the match to TRBD1 covers 8 bases. The CDR3 covers 14 residues. CDR1 is LNHDA and CDR2 is SQIVND in the germline V gene (reference sequence). V gave up 2 bases and J gave up 6 bases; unmatched junction bases: 5. The CDR3 protein is CASSILRTGSEAFF. The CDR3 nucleotides are TGTGCCAGTAGTATACTAAGGACAGGGTCTGAAGCTTTCTTT.

This chain connects TRBV11-2 to TRBJ2-2; 9 bases map to TRBD1. CDR3 size: 16 residues. CDR1 and CDR2 from the germline V gene are SGHAT and FQNNGV. The V gene end was trimmed by 5 bases and the J gene end by 4 bases; junction bases not matched to a gene: 8. CDR3 protein: CASSGRGQGSTGELFF. In DNA, the CDR3 is TGTGCCAGCAGCGGTAGGGGACAGGGAAGCACCGGGGAGCTGTTTTTT. The entire variable domain, with the rest obtained from reference TRBV11-2 and TRBJ2-2, is as follows: EAGVAQSPRYKIIEKRQSVAFWCNPISGHATLYWYQQILGQGPKLLIQFQNNGVVDDSQLPKDRFSAERLKGVDSTLKIQPAKLEDSAVYLCASSGRGQGSTGELFFGEGSRLTVL.

The chain joins TRBV7-2 to TRBJ2-3; no clear D gene. V was trimmed by 1 base and J by 2 bases, leaving 10 bases between them. This CDR3 region has 15 residues. CDR1 SGHTA and CDR2 FQGNSA come from the germline V gene. The chain's CDR3 is CASSLVGSPTDTQYF. The CDR3, as DNA: TGTGCCAGCAGCTTAGTGGGTTCACCCACAGATACGCAGTATTTT.

The genes are TRBV3-1 (or the pseudogene TRBV3-2) and TRBJ1-1; no clear D. V lost 1 base and J lost 3, with 12 bases in between. Germline V gene lookup returns CDR1 LGHDT and CDR2 YNNKEL (reference sequence). This CDR3 region has 15 residues. The CDR3 DNA follows: TGTGCCAGCAGCCAAGGCTATAACGCGGACACTGAAGCTTTCTTT. Translated, it gives CASSQGYNADTEAFF.

This clone was counted only a few times. The chain employs TRBV7-2 and TRBJ2-7, with 10 bases lining up with TRBD1. Per the germline V gene, CDR1 is SGHTA and CDR2 is FQGNSA. Trimming cost V 5 bases and J 3 bases; bases outside gene matches: 4. This CDR3 has 14 residues. The CDR3 bases are TGTGCCAGCAGCCCTAGGACAGGGGGCTACGAGCAGTACTTC. Translation: CASSPRTGGYEQYF.

J is TRBJ2-5 and V is TRBV19; D might be TRBD1 or TRBD2, each matching 5 bases. CDR3 length equals 13 residues. Between the trimmed V and J ends, which lost 11 bases and 4 bases, there was a span of 17 bases. Germline-derived CDR1 and CDR2 are LNHDA and SQIVND (reference sequence). The DNA of the CDR3 is TGTGCCGTGGGAGATAGAAGGGGAGAGACCCAGTACTTC. Amino acid sequence: CAVGDRRGETQYF.

The V and J genes are TRBV29-1 and TRBJ1-5; 7 bases are a match to TRBD1. The CDR3 sequence is 13 residues long. The ends lost 6 bases at V and 2 bases at J; junction bases unmatched: 4. The germline CDR1 and CDR2 sequences are SQVTM and ANQGSEA. CDR3 sequence (DNA): TGCAGCGTAAACACAGGGGGCAATCAGCCCCAGCATTTT. Its translation is CSVNTGGNQPQHF.

This chain's CDR3 is CASSHGQGIYEQYF. The DNA of the CDR3 is TGTGCCAGCAGCCATGGACAGGGGATCTACGAGCAGTACTTC. J is TRBJ2-7 and V is TRBV5-4, with 9 bases aligning to TRBD1. Trimming took 4 bases from V and 3 from J; bases not matched to a gene: 5. The CDR3 loop spans 14 amino acids. Germline V gives CDR1 SGHNT, CDR2 YYREEE (reference sequence).

The chain combines TRBV7-6 with TRBJ2-3; TRBD2 agrees at 9 bases. Trimming removed 2 bases from V and 4 bases from J; junction bases left unmatched: 4. The germline CDR1 and CDR2 sequences are SGHVS and FNYEAQ. The CDR3 covers 15 residues. CDR3 residues: CASSLQGGGADTQYF. CDR3 in DNA: TGTGCCAGCAGCTTACAAGGCGGGGGGGCAGATACGCAGTATTTT.

The chain uses TRBV5-4 and TRBJ1-2, with D possibly being TRBD1 (6 bases). In germline, CDR1 is SGHNT, CDR2 YYREEE (reference sequence). Trimming shortened V by 4 bases and J by 2 bases, and 15 bases separated the two germline ends. The CDR3 is made up of 15 amino acids. CDR3 nucleotides: TGTGCCAGCAGCCGCGAACAGGGAGGGAACTATGGCTACACCTTC. This sequence encodes CASSREQGGNYGYTF.

The rearrangement uses TRBV6-2 or TRBV6-3 and TRBJ1-2; D may be TRBD1 (5 bases). V lost 5 bases to trimming and J lost 2 bases, with 12 bases between them. Germline V CDR1 and CDR2: MNHEY, SVGEGT. The CDR3 runs 14 residues. CDR3 nucleotides: TGTGCCAGCAGTCCCTTAGGGGAGAACTATGGCTACACCTTC. It encodes CASSPLGENYGYTF.

J is TRBJ1-2 and V is TRBV5-5, with D possibly matching TRBD1 (6 bases). The V gene's germline CDR1 is SGHKS and CDR2 YYEKEE (reference sequence). The CDR3 is 15 residues long. Trimming shortened V by 0 bases and J by 8 bases, and 17 bases separated the two germline ends. The CDR3 nucleotides are TGTGCCAGCAGCTTGGCAGCCCAGGGGTCGAGGGGCTACACCTTC. Encoded protein: CASSLAAQGSRGYTF. Supplemented by reference TRBV5-5 and TRBJ1-2, the full variable domain reads DAGVTQSPTHLIKTRGQQVTLRCSPISGHKSVSWYQQVLGQGPQFIFQYYEKEERGRGNFPDRFSARQFPNYSSELNVNALLLGDSALYLCASSLAAQGSRGYTFGSGTRLTVV.

Sample share makes this clone medium-sized. The chain carries TRBV19 and TRBJ2-5; tentatively, D is TRBD1 (5 bases). Germline CDR1 is LNHDA and CDR2 is SQIVND (reference sequence). The V gene lost 6 bases and the J gene lost 5 bases, with 10 bases spanning the gap. The CDR3 has 12 amino acids. CDR3 amino acids: CASRQAGETQYF. The CDR3 region has the DNA TGTGCCAGTAGACAGGCTGGGGAGACCCAGTACTTC.